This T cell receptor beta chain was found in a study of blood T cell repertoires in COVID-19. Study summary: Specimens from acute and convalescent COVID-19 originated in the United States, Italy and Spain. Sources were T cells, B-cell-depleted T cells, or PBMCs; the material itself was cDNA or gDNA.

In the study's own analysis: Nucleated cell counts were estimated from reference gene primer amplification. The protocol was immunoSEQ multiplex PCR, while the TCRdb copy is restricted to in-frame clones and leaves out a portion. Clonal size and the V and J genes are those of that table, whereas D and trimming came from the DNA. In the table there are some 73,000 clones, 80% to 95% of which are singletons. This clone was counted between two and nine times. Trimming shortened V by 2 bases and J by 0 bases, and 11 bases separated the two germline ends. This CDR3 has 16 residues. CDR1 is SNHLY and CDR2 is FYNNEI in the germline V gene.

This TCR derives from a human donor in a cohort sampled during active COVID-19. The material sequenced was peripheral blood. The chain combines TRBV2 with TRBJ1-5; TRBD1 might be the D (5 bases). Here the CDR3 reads CASSEQGTYSNQPQHF. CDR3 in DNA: TGTGCCAGCAGTGAACAGGGCACCTATAGCAATCAGCCCCAGCATTTT.